This entry is about one T cell receptor beta chain. These data come from a study of blood T cell repertoires in COVID-19. The germline V gene has CDR1 SGHRS and CDR2 YFSETQ. The CDR3 consists of 15 residues. V was trimmed by 0 bases and J by 1 base, leaving 10 bases between them. Methods used by the authors: Reference gene primer amplification in the assay estimated nucleated cell counts. Method: immunoSEQ multiplex PCR; TCRdb's copy keeps in-frame clones and lacks some. Clone size and V and J calls were adopted from that table, with D and trimming inferred from the DNA. The profile shows roughly 130,000 clones, about 80% of them singletons.

V and J are TRBV5-1 and TRBJ1-2; a possible D gene is TRBD1 (5 bases). This receptor was identified in a woman in her 50s with acute or convalescent COVID-19. The source material was peripheral blood. CDR3 protein: CASSLGQSNNYGYTF. The CDR3 nucleotides are TGCGCCAGCAGCTTGGGACAGAGTAATAACTATGGCTACACCTTC.